This T cell receptor (beta chain) was retrieved from a study of CD8 T cells in ankylosing spondylitis. Libraries for TCR beta were made by quantitative 5'-RACE with molecular barcodes. TCRdb fed the 5' RACE reads into MiXCR, producing one record per CDR3 protein. Of roughly 700,000 distinct CDR3 sequences listed, about 20% were seen once; the top ten hold 15% to 20%. Study outcomes and limitations: A TCR beta motif of eight or nine highly homologous variants seemed to mark ankylosing spondylitis blood. Reports of some motif variants in reactive arthritis synovial fluid and blood predate this one. Disease-linked clones displayed a CD8+ phenotype and appeared relatively rarely in peripheral blood. There was reportedly significant enrichment of clones that were disease-linked in matched ankylosing spondylitis synovial fluid.

Notes on this clonotype: What it binds is unknown.

This CDR3 comprises 15 residues. Trimming removed 5 bases from V and 6 bases from J; junction bases left unmatched: 8. CDR1 and CDR2 from the germline V gene are SNHLY and FYNNEI. This clonotype originated in a male donor with ankylosing spondylitis. The rearrangement links TRBV2 to TRBJ2-1; 9 bases agree with TRBD1. The sequenced sample was blood, either unsorted or a sorted T cell fraction (not recorded which). The CDR3 nucleotides read TGTGCCAGCAGTCTAGGGACAGGGAGGGGCAATGAGCAGTTCTTC. As protein: CASSLGTGRGNEQFF.